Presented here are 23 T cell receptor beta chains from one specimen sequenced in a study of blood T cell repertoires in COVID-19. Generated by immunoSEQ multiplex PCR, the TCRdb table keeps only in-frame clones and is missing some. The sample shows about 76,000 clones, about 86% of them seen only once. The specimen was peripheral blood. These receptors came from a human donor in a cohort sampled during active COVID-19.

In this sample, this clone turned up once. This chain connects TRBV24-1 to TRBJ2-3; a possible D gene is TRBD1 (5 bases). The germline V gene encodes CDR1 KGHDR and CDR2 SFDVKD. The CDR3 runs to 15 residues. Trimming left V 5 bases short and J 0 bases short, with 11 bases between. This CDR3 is CATSGRQISTDTQYF. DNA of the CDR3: TGTGCCACCAGTGGAAGACAGATTAGCACAGATACGCAGTATTTT.

As DNA, the CDR3 is TGTGCCTGGAGGGGGGGGAGACTAGCGGGCATACATACGCAGTATTTT. Residues: CAWRGGRLAGIHTQYF. The chain links TRBV30 to TRBJ2-3; TRBD2 matches at 10 bases. In germline, CDR1 is GTSNPN, CDR2 SVGIG (reference sequence). The CDR3 sequence is 16 residues long. The V segment lost 3 bases and the J segment 7 bases; nucleotides outside the gene matches: 13.

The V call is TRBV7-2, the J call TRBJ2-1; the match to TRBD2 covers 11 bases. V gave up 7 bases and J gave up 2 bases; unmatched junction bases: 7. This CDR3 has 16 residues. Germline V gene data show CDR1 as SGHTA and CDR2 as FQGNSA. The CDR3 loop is CASIVAGGRAYNEQFF. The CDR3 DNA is TGTGCCAGCATAGTAGCGGGGGGGCGGGCCTACAATGAGCAGTTCTTC.

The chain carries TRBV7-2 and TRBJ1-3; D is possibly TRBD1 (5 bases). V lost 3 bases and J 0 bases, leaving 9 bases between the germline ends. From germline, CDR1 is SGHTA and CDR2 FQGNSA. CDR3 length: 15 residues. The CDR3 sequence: CASSLSRASGNTIYF. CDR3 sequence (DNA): TGTGCCAGCAGCTTGTCCAGGGCCTCTGGAAACACCATATATTTT.

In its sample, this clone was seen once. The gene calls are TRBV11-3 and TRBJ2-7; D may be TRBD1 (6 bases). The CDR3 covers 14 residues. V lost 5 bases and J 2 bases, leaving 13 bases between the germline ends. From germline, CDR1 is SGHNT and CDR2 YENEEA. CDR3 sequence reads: CASSPDRKTYEQYF. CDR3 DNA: TGTGCCAGCAGCCCGGACAGAAAAACCTACGAGCAGTACTTC.

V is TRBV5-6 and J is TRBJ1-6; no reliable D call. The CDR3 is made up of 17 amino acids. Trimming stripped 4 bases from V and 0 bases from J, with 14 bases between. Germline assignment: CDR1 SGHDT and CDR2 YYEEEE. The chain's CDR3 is CASSPFARDSYNSPLHF. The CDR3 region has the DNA TGTGCCAGCAGCCCTTTCGCCCGAGACTCCTATAATTCACCCCTCCACTTT.

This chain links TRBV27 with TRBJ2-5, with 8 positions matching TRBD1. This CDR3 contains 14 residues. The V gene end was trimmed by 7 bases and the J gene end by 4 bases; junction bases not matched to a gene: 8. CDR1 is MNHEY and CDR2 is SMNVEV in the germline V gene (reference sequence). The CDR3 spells CASKQGVIVETQYF. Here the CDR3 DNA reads TGTGCCAGCAAACAGGGGGTAATTGTAGAGACCCAGTACTTC.

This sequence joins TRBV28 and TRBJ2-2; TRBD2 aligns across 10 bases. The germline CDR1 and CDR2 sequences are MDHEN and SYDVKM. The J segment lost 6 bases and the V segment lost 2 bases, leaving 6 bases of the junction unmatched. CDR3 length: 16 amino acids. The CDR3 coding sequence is TGTGCCAGCAGTTTACCAGCGGGAGGGCCCCCCGGGGAGCTGTTTTTT. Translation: CASSLPAGGPPGELFF. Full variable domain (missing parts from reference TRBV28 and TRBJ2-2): DVKVTQSSRYLVKRTGEKVFLECVQDMDHENMFWYRQDPGLGLRLIYFSYDVKMKEKGDIPEGYSVSREKKERFSLILESASTNQTSMYLCASSLPAGGPPGELFFGEGSRLTVL.

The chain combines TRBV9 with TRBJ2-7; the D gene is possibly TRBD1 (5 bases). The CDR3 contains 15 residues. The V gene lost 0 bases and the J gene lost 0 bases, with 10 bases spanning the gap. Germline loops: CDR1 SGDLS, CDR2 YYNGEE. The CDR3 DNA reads TGTGCCAGCAGCGTAGGTAAGACAGCCTCCTACGAGCAGTACTTC. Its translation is CASSVGKTASYEQYF.

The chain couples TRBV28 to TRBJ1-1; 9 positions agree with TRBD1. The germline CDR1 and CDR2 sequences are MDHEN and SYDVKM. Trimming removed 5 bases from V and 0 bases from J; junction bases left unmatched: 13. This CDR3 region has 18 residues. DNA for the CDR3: TGTGCCAGCAGTCCGGTACAGGGGGCGAACACTGTGAACACTGAAGCTTTCTTT. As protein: CASSPVQGANTVNTEAFF. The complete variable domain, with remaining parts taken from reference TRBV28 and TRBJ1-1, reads DVKVTQSSRYLVKRTGEKVFLECVQDMDHENMFWYRQDPGLGLRLIYFSYDVKMKEKGDIPEGYSVSREKKERFSLILESASTNQTSMYLCASSPVQGANTVNTEAFFGQGTRLTVV.

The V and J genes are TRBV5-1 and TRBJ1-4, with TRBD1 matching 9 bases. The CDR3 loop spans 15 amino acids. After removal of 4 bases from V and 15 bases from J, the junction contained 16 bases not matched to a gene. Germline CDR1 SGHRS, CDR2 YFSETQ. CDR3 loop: CASSKAGTGNRGVFF. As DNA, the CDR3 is TGCGCCAGCAGCAAAGCTGGGACAGGGAATCGGGGGGTGTTTTTT.

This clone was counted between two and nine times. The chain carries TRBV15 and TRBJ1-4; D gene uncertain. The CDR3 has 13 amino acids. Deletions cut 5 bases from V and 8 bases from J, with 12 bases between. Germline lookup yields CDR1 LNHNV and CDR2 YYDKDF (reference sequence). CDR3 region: CATSLAIGEKLFF. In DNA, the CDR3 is TGTGCCACCAGCCTCGCGATCGGGGAAAAACTGTTTTTT.

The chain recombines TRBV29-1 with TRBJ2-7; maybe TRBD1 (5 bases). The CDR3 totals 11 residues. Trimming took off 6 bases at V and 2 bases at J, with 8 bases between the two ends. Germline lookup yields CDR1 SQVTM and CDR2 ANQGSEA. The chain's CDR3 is CSVADTYEQYF. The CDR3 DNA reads TGCAGCGTGGCGGACACCTACGAGCAGTACTTC.

The CDR3, as DNA: TGTGCCACCAGTGACAGAACAGGGATTACTTTAAGCTCCTATAATTCACCCCTCCACTTT. Translating gives CATSDRTGITLSSYNSPLHF. The V call is TRBV24-1, the J call TRBJ1-6, with a weak D call TRBD1 (6 bases). CDR1 is KGHDR and CDR2 is SFDVKD in the germline V gene. The V and J ends lost 4 bases and 0 bases respectively, with 21 bases between them. CDR3 length: 20 amino acids.

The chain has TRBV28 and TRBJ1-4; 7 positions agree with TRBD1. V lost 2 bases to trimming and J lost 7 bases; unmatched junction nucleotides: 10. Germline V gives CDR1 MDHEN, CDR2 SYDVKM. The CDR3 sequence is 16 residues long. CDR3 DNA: TGTGCCAGCAGTTTAGAACAGACAGGGTCGAGTGAAAAACTGTTTTTT. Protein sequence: CASSLEQTGSSEKLFF.

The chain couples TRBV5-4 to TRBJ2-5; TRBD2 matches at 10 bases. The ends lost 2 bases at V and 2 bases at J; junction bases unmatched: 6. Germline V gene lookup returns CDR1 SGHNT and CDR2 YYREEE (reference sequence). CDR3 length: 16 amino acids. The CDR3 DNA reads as TGTGCCAGCAGCTTCGGGACTAGCGTTGGGCAAGAGACCCAGTACTTC. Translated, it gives CASSFGTSVGQETQYF.

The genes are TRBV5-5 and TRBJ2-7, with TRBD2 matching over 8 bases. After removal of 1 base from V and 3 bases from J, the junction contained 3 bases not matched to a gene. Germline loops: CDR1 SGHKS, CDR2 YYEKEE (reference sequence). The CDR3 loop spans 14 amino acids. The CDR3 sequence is CASSLSSGSYEQYF. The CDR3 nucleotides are TGTGCCAGCAGCTTGTCCAGCGGGAGCTACGAGCAGTACTTC.

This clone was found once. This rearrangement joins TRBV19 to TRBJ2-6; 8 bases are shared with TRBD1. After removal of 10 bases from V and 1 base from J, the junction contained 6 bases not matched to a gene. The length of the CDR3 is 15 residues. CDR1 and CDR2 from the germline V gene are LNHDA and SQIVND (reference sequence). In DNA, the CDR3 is TGTGCCACCCGGGACAGGTTATCTGGGGCCAACGTCCTGACTTTC. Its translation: CATRDRLSGANVLTF.

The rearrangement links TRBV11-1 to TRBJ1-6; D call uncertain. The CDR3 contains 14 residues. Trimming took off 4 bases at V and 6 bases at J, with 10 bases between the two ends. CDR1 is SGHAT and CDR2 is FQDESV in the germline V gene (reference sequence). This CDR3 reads CASSYSGINSPLHF. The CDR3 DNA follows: TGTGCCAGCAGCTACAGTGGAATTAATTCACCCCTCCACTTT.

CDR3: CASSTPPYRERNQPQHF. DNA of the CDR3: TGTGCCAGTAGTACTCCTCCTTACAGGGAGCGCAATCAGCCCCAGCATTTT. This chain uses TRBV19 with TRBJ1-5, with a tentative D call TRBD1 (6 bases). Trimming took off 4 bases at V and 2 bases at J, with 18 bases between the two ends. This CDR3 has 17 residues. Germline values: CDR1 LNHDA, CDR2 SQIVND (reference sequence).

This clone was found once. The CDR3 DNA sequence: TGTGCCAGCAGCTTTAGCTCCTACGAGCAGTACTTC. As protein: CASSFSSYEQYF. The V gene is TRBV3-1 (or the pseudogene TRBV3-2), the J gene TRBJ2-7; D is undetermined. This CDR3 region has 12 residues. Trimming left V 5 bases short and J 0 bases short, with 5 bases between. Germline V gene lookup returns CDR1 LGHDT and CDR2 YNNKEL (reference sequence).

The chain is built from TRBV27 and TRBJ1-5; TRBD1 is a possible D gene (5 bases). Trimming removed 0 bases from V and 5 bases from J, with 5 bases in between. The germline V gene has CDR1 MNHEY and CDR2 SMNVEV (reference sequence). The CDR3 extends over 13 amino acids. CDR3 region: CASSLSGDQPQHF. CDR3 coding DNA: TGTGCCAGCAGTTTATCAGGGGATCAGCCCCAGCATTTT.

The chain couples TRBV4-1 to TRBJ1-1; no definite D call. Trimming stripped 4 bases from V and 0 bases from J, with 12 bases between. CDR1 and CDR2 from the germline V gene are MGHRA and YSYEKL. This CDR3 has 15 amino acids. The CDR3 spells CASSPGGIVNTEAFF. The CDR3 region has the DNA TGCGCCAGCAGCCCTGGTGGCATCGTGAACACTGAAGCTTTCTTT.